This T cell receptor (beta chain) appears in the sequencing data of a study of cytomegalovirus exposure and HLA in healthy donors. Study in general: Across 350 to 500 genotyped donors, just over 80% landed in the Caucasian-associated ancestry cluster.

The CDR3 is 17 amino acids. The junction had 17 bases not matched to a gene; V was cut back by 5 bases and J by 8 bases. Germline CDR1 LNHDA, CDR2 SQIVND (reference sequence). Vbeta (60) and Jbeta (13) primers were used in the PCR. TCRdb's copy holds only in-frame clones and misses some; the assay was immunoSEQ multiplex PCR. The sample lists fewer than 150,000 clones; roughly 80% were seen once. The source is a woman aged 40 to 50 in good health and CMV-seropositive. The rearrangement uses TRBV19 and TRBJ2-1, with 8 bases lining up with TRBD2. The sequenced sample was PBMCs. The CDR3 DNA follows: TGTGCCAGTAGTTCTCGACTGGGGCGAGCGGGAGTGGATGAGCAGTTCTTC. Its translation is CASSSRLGRAGVDEQFF.